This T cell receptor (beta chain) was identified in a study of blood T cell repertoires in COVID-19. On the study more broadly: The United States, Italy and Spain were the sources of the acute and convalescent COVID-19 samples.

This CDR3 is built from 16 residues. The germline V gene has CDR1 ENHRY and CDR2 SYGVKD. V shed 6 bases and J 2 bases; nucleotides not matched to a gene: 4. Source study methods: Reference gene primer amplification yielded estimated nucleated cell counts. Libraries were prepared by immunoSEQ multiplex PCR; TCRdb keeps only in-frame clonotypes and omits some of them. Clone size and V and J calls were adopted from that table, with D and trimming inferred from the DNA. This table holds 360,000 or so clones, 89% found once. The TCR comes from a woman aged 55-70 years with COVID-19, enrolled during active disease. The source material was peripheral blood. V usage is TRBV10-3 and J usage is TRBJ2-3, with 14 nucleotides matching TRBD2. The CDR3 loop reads CAISQGLAGDTDTQYF. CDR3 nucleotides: TGTGCCATCAGCCAGGGACTAGCGGGGGACACAGATACGCAGTATTTT.